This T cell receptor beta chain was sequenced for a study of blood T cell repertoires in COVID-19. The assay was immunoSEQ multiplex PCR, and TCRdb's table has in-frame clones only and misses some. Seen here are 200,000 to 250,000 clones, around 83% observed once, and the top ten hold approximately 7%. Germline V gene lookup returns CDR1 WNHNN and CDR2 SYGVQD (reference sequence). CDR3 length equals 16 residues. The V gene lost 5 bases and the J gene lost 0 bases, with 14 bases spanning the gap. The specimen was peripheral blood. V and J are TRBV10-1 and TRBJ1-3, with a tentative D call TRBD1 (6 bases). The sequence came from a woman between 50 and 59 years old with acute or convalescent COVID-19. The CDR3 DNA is TGCGCCAGCAGTTTGGCAGGGGAAAACTCTGGAAACACCATATATTTT. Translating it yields CASSLAGENSGNTIYF.